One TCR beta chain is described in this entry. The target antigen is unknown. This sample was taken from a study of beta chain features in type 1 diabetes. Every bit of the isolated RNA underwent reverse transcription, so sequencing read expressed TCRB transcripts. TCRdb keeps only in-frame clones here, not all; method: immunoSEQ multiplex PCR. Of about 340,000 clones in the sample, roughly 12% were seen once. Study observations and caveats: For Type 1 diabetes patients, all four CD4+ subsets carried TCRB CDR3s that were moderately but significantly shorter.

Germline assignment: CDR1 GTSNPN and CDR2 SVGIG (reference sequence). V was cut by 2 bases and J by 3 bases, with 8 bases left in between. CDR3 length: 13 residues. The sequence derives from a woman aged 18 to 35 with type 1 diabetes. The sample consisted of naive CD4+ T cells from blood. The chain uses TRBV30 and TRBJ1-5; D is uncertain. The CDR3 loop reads CAWSSGNNQPQHF. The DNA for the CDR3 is TGTGCCTGGAGTTCCGGTAACAATCAGCCCCAGCATTTT.